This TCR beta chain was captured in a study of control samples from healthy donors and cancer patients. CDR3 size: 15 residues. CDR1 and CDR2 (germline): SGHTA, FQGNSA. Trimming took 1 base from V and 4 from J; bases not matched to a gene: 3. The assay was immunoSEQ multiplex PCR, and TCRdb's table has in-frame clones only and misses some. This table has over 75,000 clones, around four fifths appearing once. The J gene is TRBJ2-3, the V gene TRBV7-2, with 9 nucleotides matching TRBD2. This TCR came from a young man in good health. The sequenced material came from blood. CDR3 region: CASSLVGGGADTQYF. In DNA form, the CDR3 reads TGTGCCAGCAGCTTAGTGGGCGGGGGGGCAGATACGCAGTATTTT. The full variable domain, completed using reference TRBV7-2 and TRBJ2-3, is GAGVSQSPSNKVTEKGKDVELRCDPISGHTALYWYRQSLGQGLEFLIYFQGNSAPDKSGLPSDRFSAERTGGSVSTLTIQRTQQEDSAVYLCASSLVGGGADTQYFGPGTRLTVL.